This T cell receptor (beta chain) originates from a study of blood T cell repertoires in COVID-19. Study-wide background: Samples came from the United States, Italy and Spain, spanning acute and convalescent COVID-19.

With 7 bases clipped from V and 3 bases from J, the junction kept 5 bases outside the gene matches. From germline, CDR1 is MNHEY and CDR2 SVGAGI. This CDR3 contains 13 residues. Before being deemed recovered, Cohort 3 donors had two negative PCRs, clearance, or symptom resolution. The repertoire was sequenced with immunoSEQ multiplex PCR; TCRdb's copy has only in-frame clones and lacks some. The data contain approximately 200,000 clones, 90% of them singletons. Sequencing was performed on PBMCs or T cells enriched from blood (not recorded which). The receptor was isolated from a man aged 30 to 39 who had recovered from COVID-19. The rearrangement uses TRBV6-5 and TRBJ1-2; 7 bases are shared with TRBD1. The CDR3 nucleotides are TGTGCCAGCACCGGGGACAGCGACTATGGCTACACCTTC. Residues: CASTGDSDYGYTF.